Sequencing of this TCR beta chain was carried out in a study of cytomegalovirus exposure and HLA in healthy donors (dated by TCRdb to about 2017). Regarding the research as a whole: A later analysis indicated that the 90 to 150 validation repertoires were generated on the platform also employed for the 600 to 750 repertoires of the first cohort. The study was designed to test whether signatures of past pathogen exposure could be identified by cataloging public T cell receptors. Besides the first cohort of some 670 subjects, a separate validation cohort made up of some 110 different subjects was used. High-throughput TCR immunosequencing, statistical association of individual TCRs with disease status, and machine learning were combined to predict cytomegalovirus infection status.

Separate from the approximately 700-subject first cohort, the validation cohort of 90 to 150 subjects was the group to which the donors belonged. V has 3 bases trimmed and J has 5 bases trimmed; junction bases matching no gene number 6. The CDR3 covers 15 residues, taking in both the cysteine and the phenylalanine. The read is trimmed to its CDR3 DNA, 45 bases read in frame from base 1. Based on the germline V gene, the CDR1 and CDR2 sequences are KGHSH and LQKENI. The library was built by means of the immunoSEQ multiplex PCR assay. The authors' analysis ran thus. A statistical classification framework was built for diagnosing cytomegalovirus status from the catalog of TCR beta chain sequences. Not all clones reach the TCRdb copy of this immuneACCESS table, which keeps in-frame sequences only. Checked studies attribute under half of the gap to unresolved V genes and leave the rest unexplained. The V and J calls and clone size are taken from that table; D and trimming were inferred from the DNA. The sample contains 80,000 to 100,000 clones, roughly 89% of them found a single time. The top ten clonotypes cover 3% to 4.5% of the sample.

In regard to this clone: It lacks a known antigen. The input lacks base qualities; no much larger clone sits a single base away.

Study-wide findings and limitations: In a later analysis, TCRs clustered in the first cohort were found to also tend to co-occur in the 100 to 150 validation repertoires, with 90% to 95% of cluster scores above 0. According to the authors, the approach could potentially be generalized to other disease states and immunological phenotypes. The validation cohort had no HLA typing available for a later analysis, so co-occurrence within that cohort was assessed over all 110 or so repertoires. In vitro tests confirmed that a few of the cytomegalovirus-associated TCR beta chains recognize cytomegalovirus antigens. A total of 164 TCR beta chains were listed by the study as associated with cytomegalovirus. The classifier was reported to diagnose cytomegalovirus status with high specificity and sensitivity in both the original and validation cohorts. Across donors, most TCR sequences were observed very rarely, whereas some public TCRs were present in many individuals.

Sample: PBMCs. The receptor was derived from a woman younger than 45 in good health and CMV-seronegative. The sequence joins TRBV18 to TRBJ1-5; TRBD1 matches 8 bases in the middle. The bases read TGTGCCAGCTCACCCACACAGGGGGTTGATCAGCCCCAGCATTTT. This encodes CASSPTQGVDQPQHF.